This T cell receptor (beta chain) derives from a study of T cell changes during pregnancy in multiple sclerosis. Sequencing used immunoSEQ multiplex PCR; TCRdb keeps in-frame clones, though not all of them. The sample has about 93,000 clones; 92% are singletons. Trimming removed 8 bases from V and 10 bases from J; junction bases left unmatched: 11. Germline V gives CDR1 PRHDT, CDR2 FYEKMQ (reference sequence). This CDR3 has 14 residues. The origin of this receptor is a female donor with multiple sclerosis, enrolled in a pregnancy study. The material sequenced was peripheral blood, taken after pregnancy. The rearrangement joins TRBV13 to TRBJ1-6; TRBD1 aligns across 7 bases. This chain's CDR3 is CASLKTGHRSPLHF. The CDR3 region has the DNA TGTGCCAGCCTGAAGACAGGGCACAGGTCACCCCTCCACTTT. Full variable domain (remainder filled in from reference TRBV13 and TRBJ1-6): AAGVIQSPRHLIKEKRETATLKCYPIPRHDTVYWYQQGPGQDPQFLISFYEKMQSDKGSIPDRFSAQQFSDYHSELNMSSLELGDSALYFCASLKTGHRSPLHFGNGTRLTVT.